This T cell receptor beta chain was obtained from a study of Graves' ophthalmopathy and Graves' hyperthyroidism. Many counts were recorded for this clonotype. Its antigen is still unknown. J was trimmed by 5 bases and V by 6 bases; bases with no gene match: 23. CDR1 SQVTM and CDR2 ANQGSEA come from the germline V gene. CDR3 size: 18 residues. Whole-study results and caveats: Blood repertoires reportedly contained most expanded thyroid clonotypes above 0.001 frequency.

Disease in donors with ophthalmopathy had moderate-to-severe activity, CAS ≥3, NOSPECS ≥4 and under 3 months' duration. The source of the PBMCs was 10 ml of fresh peripheral blood. Beta-chain TCR CDR3 regions were amplified from RNA transcripts. The library came from an HTBI-primed first-round RT-PCR and a second-round multiplex PCR. TCRdb redid the calling of the multiplex PCR reads with MiXCR, one entry per CDR3 protein. The sample includes about 170,000 distinct CDR3 sequences, about 40% of them seen just once. This sequence joins TRBV29-1 and TRBJ2-5, with 8 bases lining up with TRBD2. Source material: peripheral blood. This TCR was sampled from a woman between 35 and 50 years old with Graves' ophthalmopathy. CDR3 amino acids: CSVLVFGGAQVDGETQYF. CDR3 in DNA: TGCAGCGTCCTAGTCTTCGGGGGGGCCCAAGTCGATGGGGAGACCCAGTACTTC.